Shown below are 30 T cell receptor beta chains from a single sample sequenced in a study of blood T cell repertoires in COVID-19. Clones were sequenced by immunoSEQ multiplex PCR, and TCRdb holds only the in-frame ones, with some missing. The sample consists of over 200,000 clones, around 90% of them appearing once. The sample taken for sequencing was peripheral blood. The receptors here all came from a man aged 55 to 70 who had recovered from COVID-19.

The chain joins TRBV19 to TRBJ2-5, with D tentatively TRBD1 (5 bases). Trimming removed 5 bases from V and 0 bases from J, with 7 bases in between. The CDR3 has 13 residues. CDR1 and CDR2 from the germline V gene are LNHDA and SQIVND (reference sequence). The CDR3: CASSHRYQETQYF. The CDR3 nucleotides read TGTGCCAGTAGTCACAGGTACCAAGAGACCCAGTACTTC.

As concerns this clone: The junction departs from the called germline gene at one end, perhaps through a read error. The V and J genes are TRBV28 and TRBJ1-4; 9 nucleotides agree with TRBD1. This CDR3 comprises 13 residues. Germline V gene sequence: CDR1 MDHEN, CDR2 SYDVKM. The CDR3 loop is CASQKRDREILFF. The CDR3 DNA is TGTGCCAGCCAAAAGAGGGACAGGGAAATACTGTTTTTT.

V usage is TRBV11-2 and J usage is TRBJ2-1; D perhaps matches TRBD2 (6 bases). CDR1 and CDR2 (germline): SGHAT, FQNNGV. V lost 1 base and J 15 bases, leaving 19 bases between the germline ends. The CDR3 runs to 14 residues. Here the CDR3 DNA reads TGTGCCAGCAGCTTAGCTAGCGACATGGTTAGAACGTTCTTC. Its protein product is CASSLASDMVRTFF.

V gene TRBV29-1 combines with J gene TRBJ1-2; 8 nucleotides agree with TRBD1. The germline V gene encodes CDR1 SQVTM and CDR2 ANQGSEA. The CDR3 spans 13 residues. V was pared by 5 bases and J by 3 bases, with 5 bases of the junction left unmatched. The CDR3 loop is CSVWTGRDYGYTF. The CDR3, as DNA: TGCAGCGTTTGGACAGGGAGGGACTATGGCTACACCTTC.

The CDR3 nucleotides are TGCGCCAGCAGCCAGGAAAGACAGGGGCCCGGTACGCAGTATTTT. It is translated as CASSQERQGPGTQYF. The chain employs TRBV4-1 and TRBJ2-3; the match to TRBD1 covers 8 bases. The CDR3 length is 15 residues. Germline loops: CDR1 MGHRA, CDR2 YSYEKL. The J segment lost 8 bases and the V segment lost 3 bases, leaving 10 bases of the junction unmatched.

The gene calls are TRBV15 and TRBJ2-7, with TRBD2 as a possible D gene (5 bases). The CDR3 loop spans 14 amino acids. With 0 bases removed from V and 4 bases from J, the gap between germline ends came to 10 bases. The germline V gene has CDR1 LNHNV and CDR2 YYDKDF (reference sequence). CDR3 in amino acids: CATSREGGSYEQYF. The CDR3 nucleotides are TGTGCCACCAGCAGAGAGGGTGGGAGTTACGAGCAGTACTTC. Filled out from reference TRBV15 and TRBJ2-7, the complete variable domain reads DAMVIQNPRYQVTQFGKPVTLSCSQTLNHNVMYWYQQKSSQAPKLLFHYYDKDFNNEADTPDNFQSRRPNTSFCFLDIRSPGLGDTAMYLCATSREGGSYEQYFGPGTRLTVT.

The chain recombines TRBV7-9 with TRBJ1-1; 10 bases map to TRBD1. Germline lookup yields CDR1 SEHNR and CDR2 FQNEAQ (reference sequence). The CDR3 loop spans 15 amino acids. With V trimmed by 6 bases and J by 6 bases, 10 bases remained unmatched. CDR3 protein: CASSSPGQGLAEAFF. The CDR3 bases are TGTGCCAGCAGTTCGCCGGGACAGGGGTTGGCTGAAGCTTTCTTT.

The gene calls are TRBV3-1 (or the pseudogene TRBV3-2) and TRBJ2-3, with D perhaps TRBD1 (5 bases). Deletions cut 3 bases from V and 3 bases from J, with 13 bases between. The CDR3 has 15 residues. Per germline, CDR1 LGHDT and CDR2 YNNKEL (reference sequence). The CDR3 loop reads CASSQSGRATDTQYF. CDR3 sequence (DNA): TGTGCCAGCAGCCAGAGTGGCAGGGCAACAGATACGCAGTATTTT.

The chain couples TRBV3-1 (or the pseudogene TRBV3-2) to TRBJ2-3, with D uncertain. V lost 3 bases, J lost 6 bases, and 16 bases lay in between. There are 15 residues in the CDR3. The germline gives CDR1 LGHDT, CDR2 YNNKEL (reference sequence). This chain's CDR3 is CASSQDPGPWDTQYF. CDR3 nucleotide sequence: TGTGCCAGCAGCCAGGATCCGGGTCCATGGGATACGCAGTATTTT.

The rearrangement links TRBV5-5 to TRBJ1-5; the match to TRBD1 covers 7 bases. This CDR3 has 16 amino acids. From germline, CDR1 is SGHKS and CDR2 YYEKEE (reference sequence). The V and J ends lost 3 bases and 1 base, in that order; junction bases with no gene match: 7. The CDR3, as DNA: TGTGCCAGCAGCTCGCGACAGGGTAACAGCAATCAGCCCCAGCATTTT. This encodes CASSSRQGNSNQPQHF.

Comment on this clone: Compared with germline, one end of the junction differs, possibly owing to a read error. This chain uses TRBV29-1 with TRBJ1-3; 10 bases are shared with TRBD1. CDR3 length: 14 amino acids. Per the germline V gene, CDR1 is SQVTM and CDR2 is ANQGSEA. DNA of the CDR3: TGCAGCGCTGAAGCCCGGGACAGGGGACCCACCATATATTTT. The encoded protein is CSAEARDRGPTIYF.

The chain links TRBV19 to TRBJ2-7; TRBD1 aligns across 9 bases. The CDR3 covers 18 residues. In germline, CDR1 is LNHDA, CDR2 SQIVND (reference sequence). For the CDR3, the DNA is TGTGAACCAGTAGAGTTACAGGGGGCATGGCCCGCCTCCTACGAGCAGTACTTC. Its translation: CEPVELQGAWPASYEQYF.

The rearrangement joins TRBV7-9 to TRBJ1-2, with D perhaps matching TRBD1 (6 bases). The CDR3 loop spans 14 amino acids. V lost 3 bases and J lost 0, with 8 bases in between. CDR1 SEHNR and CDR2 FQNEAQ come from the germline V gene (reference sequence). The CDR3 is CASSFGQTNYGYTF. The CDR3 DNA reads TGTGCCAGCAGCTTCGGACAGACTAACTATGGCTACACCTTC.

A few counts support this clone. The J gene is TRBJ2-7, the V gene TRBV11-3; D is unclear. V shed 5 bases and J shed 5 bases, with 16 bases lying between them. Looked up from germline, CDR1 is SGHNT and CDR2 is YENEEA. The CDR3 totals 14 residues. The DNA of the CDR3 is TGTGCCAGCAGCCGATTATCCGACGACAACGAGCAGTACTTC. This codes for CASSRLSDDNEQYF.

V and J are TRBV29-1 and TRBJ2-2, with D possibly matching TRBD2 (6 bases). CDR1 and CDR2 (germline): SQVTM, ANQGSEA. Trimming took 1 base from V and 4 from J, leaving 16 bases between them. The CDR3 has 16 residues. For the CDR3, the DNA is TGCAGCGTTGAAGGTACGGGAGACGGGATCACCGGGGAGCTGTTTTTT. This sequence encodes CSVEGTGDGITGELFF.

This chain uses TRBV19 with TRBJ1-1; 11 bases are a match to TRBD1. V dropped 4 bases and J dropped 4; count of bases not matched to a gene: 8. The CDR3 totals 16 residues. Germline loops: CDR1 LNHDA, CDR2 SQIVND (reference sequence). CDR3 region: CASSKPGTGGFTEAFF. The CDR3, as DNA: TGTGCCAGTAGTAAGCCCGGGACAGGGGGGTTCACTGAAGCTTTCTTT.

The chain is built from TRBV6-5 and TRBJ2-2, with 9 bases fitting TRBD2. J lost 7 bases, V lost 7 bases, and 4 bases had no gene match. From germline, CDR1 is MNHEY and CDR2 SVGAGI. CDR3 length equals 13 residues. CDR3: CASTKREDGELFF. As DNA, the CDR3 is TGTGCCAGCACCAAGCGGGAGGACGGGGAGCTGTTTTTT.

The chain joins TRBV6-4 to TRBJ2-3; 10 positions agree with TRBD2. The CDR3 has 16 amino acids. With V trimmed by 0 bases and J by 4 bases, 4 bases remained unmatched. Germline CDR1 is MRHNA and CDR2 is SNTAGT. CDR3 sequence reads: CASSDSSGRASDTQYF. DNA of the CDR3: TGTGCCAGCAGTGACTCGAGCGGGAGGGCCTCAGATACGCAGTATTTT.

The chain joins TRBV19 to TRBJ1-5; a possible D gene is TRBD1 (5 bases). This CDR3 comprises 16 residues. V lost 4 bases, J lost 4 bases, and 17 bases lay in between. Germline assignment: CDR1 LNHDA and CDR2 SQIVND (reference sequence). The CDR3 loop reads CASSTSAGDRNQPQHF. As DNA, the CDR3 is TGTGCCAGTAGTACCTCGGCGGGGGACCGAAATCAGCCCCAGCATTTT.

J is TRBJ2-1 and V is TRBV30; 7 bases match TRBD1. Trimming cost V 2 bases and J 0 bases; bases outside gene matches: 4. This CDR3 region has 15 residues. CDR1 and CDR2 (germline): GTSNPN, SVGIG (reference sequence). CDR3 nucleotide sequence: TGTGCCTGGAGTTTAACAGGGGCCTCCTACAATGAGCAGTTCTTC. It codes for CAWSLTGASYNEQFF.

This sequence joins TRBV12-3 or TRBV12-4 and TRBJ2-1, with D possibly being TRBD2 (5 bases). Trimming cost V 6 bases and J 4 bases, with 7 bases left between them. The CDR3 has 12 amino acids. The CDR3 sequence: CASSPGYNEQFF. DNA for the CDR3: TGTGCCAGCAGCCCGGGGTACAATGAGCAGTTCTTC.

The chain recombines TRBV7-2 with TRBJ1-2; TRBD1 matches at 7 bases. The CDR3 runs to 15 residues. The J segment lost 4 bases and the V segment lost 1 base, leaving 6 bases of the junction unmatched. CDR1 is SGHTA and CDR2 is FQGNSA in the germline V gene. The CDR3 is CASSLEKGAGYGYTF. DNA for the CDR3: TGTGCCAGCAGCTTAGAAAAGGGGGCGGGCTATGGCTACACCTTC.

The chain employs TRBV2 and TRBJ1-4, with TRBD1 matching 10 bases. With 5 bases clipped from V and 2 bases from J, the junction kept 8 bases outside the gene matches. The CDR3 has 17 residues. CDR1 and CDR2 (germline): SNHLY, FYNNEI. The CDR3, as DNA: TGTGCCAGCAGTTCGGGACAGGGGCGAGGGACTAATGAAAAACTGTTTTTT. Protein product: CASSSGQGRGTNEKLFF.

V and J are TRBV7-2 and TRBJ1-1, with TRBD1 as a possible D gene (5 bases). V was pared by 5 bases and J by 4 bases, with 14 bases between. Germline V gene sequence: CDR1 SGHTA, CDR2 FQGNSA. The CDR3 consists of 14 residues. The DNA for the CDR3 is TGTGCCAGCAGCACCCAGGGAGGTAGCACTGAAGCTTTCTTT. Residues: CASSTQGGSTEAFF.

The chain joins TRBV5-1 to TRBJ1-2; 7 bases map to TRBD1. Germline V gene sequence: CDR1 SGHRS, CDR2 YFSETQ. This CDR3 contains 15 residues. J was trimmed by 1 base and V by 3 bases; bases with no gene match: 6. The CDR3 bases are TGCGCCAGCAGCTCGGCAGGGGGTCGTAACTATGGCTACACCTTC. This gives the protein CASSSAGGRNYGYTF. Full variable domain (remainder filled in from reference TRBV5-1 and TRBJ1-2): KAGVTQTPRYLIKTRGQQVTLSCSPISGHRSVSWYQQTPGQGLQFLFEYFSETQRNKGNFPGRFSGRQFSNSRSEMNVSTLELGDSALYLCASSSAGGRNYGYTFGSGTRLTVV.

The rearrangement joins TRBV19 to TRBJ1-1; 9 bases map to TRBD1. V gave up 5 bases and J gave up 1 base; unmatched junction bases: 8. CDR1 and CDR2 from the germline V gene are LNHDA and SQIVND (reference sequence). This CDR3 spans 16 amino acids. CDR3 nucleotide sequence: TGTGCCAGTAGTTCCGGGACAGGGATAAGGAACACTGAAGCTTTCTTT. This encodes CASSSGTGIRNTEAFF.

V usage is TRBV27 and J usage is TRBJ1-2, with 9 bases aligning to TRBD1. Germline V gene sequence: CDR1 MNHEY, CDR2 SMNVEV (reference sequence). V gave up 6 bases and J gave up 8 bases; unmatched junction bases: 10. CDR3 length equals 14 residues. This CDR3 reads CASRQGARSTGYTF. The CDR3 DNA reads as TGTGCCAGCAGACAGGGGGCGCGGTCGACCGGCTACACCTTC.

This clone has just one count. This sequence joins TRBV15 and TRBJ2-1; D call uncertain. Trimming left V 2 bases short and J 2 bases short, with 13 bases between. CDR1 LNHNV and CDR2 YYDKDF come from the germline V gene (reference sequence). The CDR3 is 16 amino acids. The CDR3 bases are TGTGCCACCAGCAGACAACCCCGAACGGCCTACAATGAGCAGTTCTTC. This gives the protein CATSRQPRTAYNEQFF.

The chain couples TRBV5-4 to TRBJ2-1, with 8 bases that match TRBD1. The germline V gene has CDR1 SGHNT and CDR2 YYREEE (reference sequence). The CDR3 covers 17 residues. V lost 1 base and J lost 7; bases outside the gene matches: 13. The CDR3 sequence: CASSLRRTGRQANEQFF. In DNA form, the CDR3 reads TGTGCCAGCAGCTTGAGGAGGACAGGGCGCCAAGCAAATGAGCAGTTCTTC.

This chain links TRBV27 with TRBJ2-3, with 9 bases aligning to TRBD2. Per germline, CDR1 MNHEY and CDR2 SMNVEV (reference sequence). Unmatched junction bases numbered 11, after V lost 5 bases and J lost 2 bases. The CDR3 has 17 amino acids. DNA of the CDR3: TGTGCCAGCAGTCCCGGAGGTAGCGGGGGCCTCACAGATACGCAGTATTTT. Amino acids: CASSPGGSGGLTDTQYF.